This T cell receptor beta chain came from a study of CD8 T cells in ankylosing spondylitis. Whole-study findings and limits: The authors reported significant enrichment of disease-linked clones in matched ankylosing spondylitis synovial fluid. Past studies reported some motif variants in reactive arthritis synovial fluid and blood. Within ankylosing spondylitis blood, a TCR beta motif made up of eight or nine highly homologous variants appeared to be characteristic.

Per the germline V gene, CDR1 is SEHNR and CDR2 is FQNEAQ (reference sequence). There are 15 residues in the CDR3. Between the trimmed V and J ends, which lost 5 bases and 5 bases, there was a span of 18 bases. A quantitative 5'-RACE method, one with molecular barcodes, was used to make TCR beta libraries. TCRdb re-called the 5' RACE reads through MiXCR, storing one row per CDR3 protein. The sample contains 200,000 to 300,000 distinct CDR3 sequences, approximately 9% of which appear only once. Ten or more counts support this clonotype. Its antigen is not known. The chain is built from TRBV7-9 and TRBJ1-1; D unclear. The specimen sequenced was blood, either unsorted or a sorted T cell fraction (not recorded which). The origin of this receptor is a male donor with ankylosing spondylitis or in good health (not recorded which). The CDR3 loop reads CASSTSELEGTEAFF. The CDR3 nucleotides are TGTGCCAGCAGCACCTCGGAGTTGGAAGGGACTGAAGCTTTCTTT.